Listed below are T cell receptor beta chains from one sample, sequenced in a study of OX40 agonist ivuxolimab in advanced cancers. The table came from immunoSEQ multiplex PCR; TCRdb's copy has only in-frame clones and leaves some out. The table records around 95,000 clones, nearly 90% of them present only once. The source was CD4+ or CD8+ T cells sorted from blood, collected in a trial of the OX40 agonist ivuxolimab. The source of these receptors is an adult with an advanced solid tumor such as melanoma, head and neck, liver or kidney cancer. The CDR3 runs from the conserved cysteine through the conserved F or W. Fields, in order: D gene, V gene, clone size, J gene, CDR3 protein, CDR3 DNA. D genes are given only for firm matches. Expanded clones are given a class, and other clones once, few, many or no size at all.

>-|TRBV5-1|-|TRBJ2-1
CASSGVPRKNNEQFF
TGCGCCAGCAGCGGTGTCCCGAGGAAAAACAATGAGCAGTTCTTC
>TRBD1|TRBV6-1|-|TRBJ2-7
CASSDLTKQGNF
TGTGCCAGCAGTGATCTTACAAAACAGGGGAACTTC
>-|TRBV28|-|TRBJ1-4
CASSSPQGTNEKLFF
TGTGCCAGCTCGAGCCCCCAGGGTACTAATGAAAAACTGTTTTTT
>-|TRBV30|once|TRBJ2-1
CAWSVGGRFEQFF
TGTGCCTGGAGTGTGGGGGGGCGCTTTGAGCAGTTCTTC
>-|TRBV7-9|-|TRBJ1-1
CASSPLHTEAFF
TGTGCCAGCAGCCCCCTGCACACTGAAGCTTTCTTT
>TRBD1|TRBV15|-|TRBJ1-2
CATSRDSLVGQGHGYTF
TGTGCCACCAGCAGAGATTCTCTTGTGGGACAGGGTCATGGCTACACCTTC
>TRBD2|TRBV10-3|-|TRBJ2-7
CAISAGGYEQYF
TGTGCCATCAGTGCGGGGGGCTACGAGCAGTACTTC
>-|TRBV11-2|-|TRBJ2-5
CASSLLGGRKTQYF
TGTGCCAGCAGCTTACTCGGGGGTAGGAAGACCCAGTACTTC
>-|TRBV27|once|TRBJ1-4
CASSFNGEREKLFF
TGTGCCAGCAGTTTTAATGGGGAGCGGGAAAAACTGTTTTTT
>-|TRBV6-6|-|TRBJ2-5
CASISSAAHQETQYF
TGTGCCAGCATCTCCTCCGCTGCCCACCAAGAGACCCAGTACTTC
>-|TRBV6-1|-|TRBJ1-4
CASSDAILATNEKLFF
TGTGCCAGCAGTGATGCCATACTGGCAACTAATGAAAAACTGTTTTTT
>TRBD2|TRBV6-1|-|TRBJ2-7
CASRRREGDYEQYF
TGTGCCAGCAGGAGGAGGGAGGGAGACTACGAGCAGTACTTC
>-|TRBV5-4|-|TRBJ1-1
CASSLGGGWNTEAFF
TGTGCCAGCAGCTTGGGAGGGGGTTGGAACACTGAAGCTTTCTTT
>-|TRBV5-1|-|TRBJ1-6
CASSAVSNSPLHF
TGCGCCAGCAGCGCGGTATCTAATTCACCCCTCCACTTT
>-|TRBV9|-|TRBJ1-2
CASSPRGAVDYGYTF
TGTGCCAGCAGCCCTCGGGGGGCAGTAGACTATGGCTACACCTTC
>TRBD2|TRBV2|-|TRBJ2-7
CASSLTSGGKYEQYF
TGTGCCAGCAGTCTCACTAGCGGGGGAAAATACGAGCAGTACTTC
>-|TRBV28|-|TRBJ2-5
CASRNRQGRQETQYF
TGTGCCAGCAGGAATCGTCAGGGGAGGCAAGAGACCCAGTACTTC
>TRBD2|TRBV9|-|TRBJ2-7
CASSVAASGRLEQYF
TGTGCCAGCAGCGTAGCGGCTAGCGGGAGACTCGAGCAGTACTTC
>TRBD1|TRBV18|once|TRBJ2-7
CASSPRGPGTPYEQYF
TGTGCCAGCTCACCGAGGGGGCCAGGGACCCCCTACGAGCAGTACTTC
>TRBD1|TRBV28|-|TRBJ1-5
CASSIRTGLRQPQHF
TGTGCCAGCAGTATCAGGACAGGCCTAAGGCAGCCCCAGCATTTT
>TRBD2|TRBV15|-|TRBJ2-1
CATSRAGGRGSNEQFF
TGTGCCACCAGCCGGGCGGGGGGCCGTGGATCCAATGAGCAGTTCTTC
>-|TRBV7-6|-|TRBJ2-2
CASSLAGGGTTGELFF
TGTGCCAGCAGCTTAGCGGGGGGCGGGACCACCGGGGAGCTGTTTTTT